This TCR beta chain was sequenced for a study of cytomegalovirus exposure and HLA in healthy donors. Looking at the study overall: The 120 validation repertoires used the same platform as the approximately 670 first-cohort repertoires (as reported by a later analysis).

Here immunoSEQ multiplex PCR was the method, and the copy in TCRdb shows in-frame clones only, minus some. The table shows more than 95,000 clones, with roughly nine tenths occurring only once. Study-level findings and limits: Among the CMV-associated chains, three were confirmed in vitro as specific for CMV antigens. Diagnosis of cytomegalovirus status made by the classifier reportedly showed high specificity and sensitivity. The authors enumerated 180 or so TCR beta chains as linked to cytomegalovirus.

The CDR3 runs to 14 residues. Trimming removed 4 bases from V and 4 bases from J; junction bases left unmatched: 3. Germline CDR1 reads MDHEN; CDR2 reads SYDVKM. This clone was counted a single time. Its target is not known. Sequencing used PBMCs. The clonotype comes from a man between 18 and 35 years old in good health and CMV-seropositive. The chain has TRBV28 and TRBJ1-3; 8 bases agree with TRBD1. The CDR3 region has the DNA TGTGCCAGCAGTTACTGGACAGGGGGAAACACCATATATTTT. Translation: CASSYWTGGNTIYF.